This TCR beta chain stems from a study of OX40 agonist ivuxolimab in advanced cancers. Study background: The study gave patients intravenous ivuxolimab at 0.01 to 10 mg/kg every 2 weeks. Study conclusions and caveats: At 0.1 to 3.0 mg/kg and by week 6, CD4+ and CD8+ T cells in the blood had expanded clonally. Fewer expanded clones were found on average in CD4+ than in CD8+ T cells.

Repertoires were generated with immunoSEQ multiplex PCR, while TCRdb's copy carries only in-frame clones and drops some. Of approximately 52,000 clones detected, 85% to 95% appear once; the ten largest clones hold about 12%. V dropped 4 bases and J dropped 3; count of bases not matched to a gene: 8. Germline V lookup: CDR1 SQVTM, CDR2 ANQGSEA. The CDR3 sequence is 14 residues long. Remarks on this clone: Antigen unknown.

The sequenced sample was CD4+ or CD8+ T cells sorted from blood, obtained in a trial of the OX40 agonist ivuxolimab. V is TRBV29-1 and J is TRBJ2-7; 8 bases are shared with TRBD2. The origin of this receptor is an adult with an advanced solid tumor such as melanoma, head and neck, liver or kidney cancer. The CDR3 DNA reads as TGCAGCGTTGGGGGAGGACTAGCTAGCTACGAGCAGTACTTC. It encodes CSVGGGLASYEQYF.